This TCR beta chain was sequenced for a study of control samples from healthy donors and cancer patients. Trimming took off 0 bases at V and 6 bases at J, with 10 bases between the two ends. Germline CDR1 is SGHRS and CDR2 is YFSETQ. CDR3 length: 14 amino acids. The table came from immunoSEQ multiplex PCR; TCRdb's copy has only in-frame clones and leaves some out. The table shows about 110,000 clones, with around 89% occurring only once. The chain recombines TRBV5-1 with TRBJ2-1; D not certain. This TCR derives from a woman between 45 and 60 years old in good health. The sample consisted of blood. The CDR3 DNA sequence: TGCGCCAGCAGCTTGGCTGGCAGTGGCAATGAGCAGTTCTTC. It translates to CASSLAGSGNEQFF.